The source of this TCR beta chain is a study of CD8 T cells in Susac syndrome. It was with random hexamers that roughly 0.45 to 1 ug RNA was reverse transcribed. TCRdb fed the immunoSEQ multiplex PCR reads into MiXCR, producing one record per CDR3 protein. The sample has about 100,000 distinct CDR3 sequences, nearly 97% seen once. Notes on the study in general: Total CD8+ and CD8+ TEMRA repertoires contained sixteen and five Susac-specific public clones, respectively. As acknowledged by the study, its TCR sequencing and HLA analysis included a relatively small number of individuals.

V trimming: 1 base; J trimming: 3 bases; junction bases outside the gene matches: 2. There are 14 residues in the CDR3. Germline CDR1 reads SGHVS; CDR2 reads FNYEAQ. About this clonotype itself: Its antigen remains unknown.

This clonotype was sampled from a human donor with Susac syndrome. The sequencing input was CD8+ T cells from PBMCs. The chain links TRBV7-6 to TRBJ2-7; TRBD2 matches 8 bases. The CDR3, as DNA: TGTGCCAGCAGCTTAGATACTAGCGGCTACGAGCAGTACTTC. Its protein product is CASSLDTSGYEQYF.